This TCR beta chain was sequenced during a study of T cell responses to AZD1222 COVID-19 vaccine. Overall study results and limits: Targeting of unmutated variant regions was reportedly seen in nearly half of spike-specific TCRs.

Trimming pared 4 bases from V and 4 bases from J, leaving 9 bases between. Per the germline V gene, CDR1 is SGDLS and CDR2 is YYNGEE. The CDR3 sequence is 14 residues long. With regard to this clone: Its target is not known.

Produced via immunoSEQ multiplex PCR; TCRdb's table is partial and in-frame only. Of 150,000 to 200,000 clones in the sample, nearly 95% are singletons; the top ten hold around 2.3%. The sequences come from peripheral blood, collected on day 0 of AZD1222 vaccination. This sequence originates from an adult in good health. The chain couples TRBV9 to TRBJ1-6, with D perhaps TRBD1 (6 bases). The CDR3 coding sequence is TGTGCCAGCAGCCAAACAGGGTATAATTCACCCCTCCACTTT. It codes for CASSQTGYNSPLHF.